These 27 T cell receptor beta chains originate from one sample sequenced in a study of molecular identifiers for immune sequencing clone quantification. MiXCR, run by TCRdb on the PCR reads, gives a single entry per CDR3 protein. The sample holds about 510,000 distinct CDR3 sequences, roughly 24% seen once. The sample consisted of naive CD8+ T cells from blood, with Jurkat cell RNA spiked in. The subset: FACS-sorted CD8+CD4-CCR7+CD45RA+ naive T cells. The receptors were sampled from a human donor in good health. Some libraries in this study had Jurkat cell RNA spiked in.

This clonotype was seen a few times. The V call is TRBV13, the J call TRBJ1-2; D is perhaps TRBD1 (5 bases). The length of the CDR3 is 15 residues. The ends were cut back, 4 bases at V and 3 bases at J, with 15 bases in the middle. CDR1 and CDR2 from the germline V gene are PRHDT and FYEKMQ (reference sequence). The CDR3 nucleotides read TGTGCCAGCAGCTCCGGACACATTAAGTACTATGGCTACACCTTC. Its protein product is CASSSGHIKYYGYTF.

This clonotype was counted between two and nine times. The CDR3 bases are TGTGCCAGCAGTTTAGAGGGGGCAGCAGGGACTGAAGCTTTCTTT. Amino acid sequence: CASSLEGAAGTEAFF. The V gene is TRBV12-3 or TRBV12-4, the J gene TRBJ1-1; 7 bases align to TRBD1. The CDR3 runs 15 residues. Trimming cost V 1 base and J 5 bases; bases outside gene matches: 7.

In its sample, this clonotype was seen many times. The genes are TRBV4-2 and TRBJ2-7; D gene unclear. Germline assignment: CDR1 LGHNA and CDR2 YNFKEQ. The germline V and J ends were trimmed by 0 bases and 3 bases, with 15 bases remaining between them. This CDR3 region has 16 residues. CDR3 sequence (DNA): TGTGCCAGCAGCCAAGAGTTGCGCCCTGGGAACTACGAGCAGTACTTC. It yields the protein CASSQELRPGNYEQYF.

This clonotype was detected many times. The rearrangement links TRBV4-3 to TRBJ1-1; perhaps TRBD1 as D (5 bases). Trimming removed 0 bases from V and 8 bases from J, with 13 bases in between. The CDR3 is made up of 14 amino acids. Germline V CDR1 and CDR2: LGHNA, YSLEER. CDR3 DNA sequence: TGCGCCAGCAGCCAAGATGTTGGGGCACCCGAAGCTTTCTTT. Translated: CASSQDVGAPEAFF.

This clonotype has a count of ten or more. The chain uses TRBV6-1 and TRBJ2-3; the D gene is possibly TRBD2 (5 bases). Germline V lookup: CDR1 MNHNS, CDR2 SASEGT. V was pared by 1 base and J by 4 bases, with 15 bases between. This CDR3 has 16 residues. This CDR3 reads CASSEVEGTLPDTQYF. The DNA of the CDR3 is TGTGCCAGCAGTGAAGTTGAGGGAACACTCCCAGATACGCAGTATTTT.

This clonotype came up a few times. The rearrangement links TRBV18 to TRBJ2-4; weak D call: TRBD1 (7 bases). Germline CDR1 and CDR2: KGHSH and LQKENI. V was trimmed by 0 bases and J by 1 base, leaving 10 bases between them. This CDR3 region has 16 residues. CDR3 nucleotide sequence: TGTGCCAGCTCACCACCGGAGGGGGCGGCCAAAAACATTCAGTACTTC. This codes for CASSPPEGAAKNIQYF.

In its sample, this clonotype was seen a few times. The chain joins TRBV30 to TRBJ2-3, with D possibly being TRBD2 (5 bases). V was shortened by 3 bases and J by 0 bases, with 13 bases between the two germline ends. The CDR3 runs to 15 residues. Germline values: CDR1 GTSNPN, CDR2 SVGIG (reference sequence). CDR3 bases: TGTGCCTGGAGGGCCGACGGGGAAAGCACAGATACGCAGTATTTT. Protein sequence: CAWRADGESTDTQYF.

This clonotype occurred a few times. V gene TRBV29-1 combines with J gene TRBJ2-1; no clear D. V was pared by 0 bases and J by 8 bases, with 8 bases between. The V gene's germline CDR1 is SQVTM and CDR2 ANQGSEA. The length of the CDR3 is 12 residues. The CDR3 sequence: CSVEDRVYEQFF. Here the CDR3 DNA reads TGCAGCGTTGAAGATCGGGTGTATGAGCAGTTCTTC.

There are many counts of this clonotype. Here the CDR3 DNA reads TGCGCCAGCAGAGAACGGACGGGAGCGAACACTGAAGCTTTCTTT. Translation gives CASRERTGANTEAFF. This sequence joins TRBV5-1 and TRBJ1-1; no definite D call. Germline V lookup: CDR1 SGHRS, CDR2 YFSETQ. CDR3 length equals 15 residues. The V end was cut by 5 bases, the J end by 1 base, with 15 bases between. Looking up the rest from reference TRBV5-1 and TRBJ1-1 gives the full variable domain: KAGVTQTPRYLIKTRGQQVTLSCSPISGHRSVSWYQQTPGQGLQFLFEYFSETQRNKGNFPGRFSGRQFSNSRSEMNVSTLELGDSALYLCASRERTGANTEAFFGQGTRLTVV.

This clonotype turned up a few times. The chain links TRBV10-3 to TRBJ2-3; 12 bases are shared with TRBD2. The germline V gene encodes CDR1 ENHRY and CDR2 SYGVKD. With 0 bases clipped from V and 5 bases from J, the junction kept 3 bases outside the gene matches. The CDR3 consists of 16 residues. The CDR3 DNA reads TGTGCCATCAGTGAGTCGCTAGCGGGAGGGGAAGATACGCAGTATTTT. This encodes CAISESLAGGEDTQYF.

This clonotype was observed at least ten times. The genes are TRBV29-1 and TRBJ1-1; D remains ambiguous. Trimming left V 3 bases short and J 3 bases short, with 5 bases between. Germline-derived CDR1 and CDR2 are SQVTM and ANQGSEA. The CDR3 is 11 residues long. The CDR3 here is CSVDIYTEAFF. As DNA, the CDR3 is TGCAGCGTTGACATTTACACTGAAGCTTTCTTT.

This chain joins TRBV7-9 and TRBJ2-7; D possibly corresponds to TRBD1 (6 bases). The V gene's germline CDR1 is SEHNR and CDR2 FQNEAQ (reference sequence). The CDR3 spans 13 residues. Trimming took off 1 base at V and 7 bases at J, with 11 bases between the two ends. The CDR3 DNA follows: TGTGCCAGCAGCTTAGTGGGACATCCTGAGCAGTACTTC. Its protein is CASSLVGHPEQYF.

Points on this clonotype: Mismatch with germline at one junction end may stem from a read error. The rearrangement uses TRBV13 and TRBJ2-5; unclear D gene. Looked up from germline, CDR1 is PRHDT and CDR2 is FYEKMQ (reference sequence). The CDR3 has 11 amino acids. The CDR3 spells CASSLREIQYF. The CDR3 DNA is TGTGCCAGCAGCTTGCGTGAGATCCAGTACTTC.

This clonotype has more than one count but fewer than ten. V is TRBV12-3 or TRBV12-4 and J is TRBJ2-2; perhaps TRBD1 as D (5 bases). The V end lost 4 bases, the J end lost 6 bases, and 9 bases lay between the germline ends. This CDR3 region has 13 residues. CDR3 region: CASSSTGPGELFF. CDR3 DNA: TGTGCCAGCAGTTCCACAGGTCCCGGGGAGCTGTTTTTT.

This clonotype came up a few times. V usage is TRBV7-2 and J usage is TRBJ2-7; 10 bases are shared with TRBD2. The CDR3 runs to 13 residues. Germline V gene sequence: CDR1 SGHTA, CDR2 FQGNSA. V shed 5 bases and J 7 bases; nucleotides not matched to a gene: 5. The CDR3 DNA sequence: TGTGCCAGCAGCACGGGACTAGCGAGGGAGCAGTACTTC. It encodes CASSTGLAREQYF.

This clonotype was seen a handful of times. The gene calls are TRBV6-2 or TRBV6-3 and TRBJ1-1; D perhaps matches TRBD1 (6 bases). The V end was cut by 6 bases, the J end by 0 bases, with 17 bases between. The CDR3 spans 16 residues. The germline CDR1 and CDR2 sequences are MNHEY and SVGEGT. CDR3 region: CASRGGTPRLNTEAFF. The CDR3 DNA is TGTGCCAGCAGGGGGGGGACACCCCGCCTGAACACTGAAGCTTTCTTT.

V and J are TRBV4-2 and TRBJ2-7; no firm D call. Germline V gene sequence: CDR1 LGHNA, CDR2 YNFKEQ. This CDR3 has 13 residues. V gave up 1 base and J gave up 2 bases, with 6 bases separating them. CDR3 sequence reads: CASSQADAYEQYF. In DNA form, the CDR3 reads TGTGCCAGCAGCCAAGCGGATGCCTACGAGCAGTACTTC.

This clonotype has a count of ten or more. The chain uses TRBV7-9 and TRBJ2-7; D unclear. Germline CDR1 is SEHNR and CDR2 is FQNEAQ (reference sequence). The CDR3 length is 12 residues. The V and J ends lost 6 bases and 7 bases respectively, with 13 bases between them. The chain's CDR3 is CASSSNVEEQYF. For the CDR3, the DNA is TGTGCCAGCAGTTCAAATGTAGAAGAGCAGTACTTC. Drawing the rest from reference TRBV7-9 and TRBJ2-7, the complete variable domain is DTGVSQNPRHKITKRGQNVTFRCDPISEHNRLYWYRQTLGQGPEFLTYFQNEAQLEKSRLLSDRFSAERPKGSFSTLEIQRTEQGDSAMYLCASSSNVEEQYFGPGTRLTVT.

This clonotype was counted between two and nine times. V gene TRBV11-2 combines with J gene TRBJ2-1, with D tentatively TRBD2 (5 bases). Germline V lookup: CDR1 SGHAT, CDR2 FQNNGV. This CDR3 contains 16 residues. Trimming removed 0 bases at V and 6 bases at J, with 15 bases between. The CDR3 loop is CASSLDPSLAGNEQFF. The DNA for the CDR3 is TGTGCCAGCAGCTTAGACCCTTCCCTAGCTGGCAATGAGCAGTTCTTC.

This clonotype was seen only a few times. This sequence joins TRBV7-9 and TRBJ1-4, with 7 positions matching TRBD1. Germline CDR1 and CDR2: SEHNR and FQNEAQ (reference sequence). This CDR3 comprises 14 residues. Trimming took 0 bases from V and 8 from J; bases not matched to a gene: 3. CDR3 protein: CASSLAGGREKLFF. The CDR3 nucleotides are TGTGCCAGCAGCTTAGCAGGGGGCCGAGAAAAACTGTTTTTT.

This clonotype has more than one count but fewer than ten. The chain joins TRBV7-9 to TRBJ2-7, with D hard to call. The germline V gene encodes CDR1 SEHNR and CDR2 FQNEAQ (reference sequence). The germline V and J ends were trimmed by 7 bases and 5 bases, with 9 bases remaining between them. The length of the CDR3 is 11 residues. The CDR3 sequence: CASMRLDEQYF. CDR3 DNA: TGTGCCAGCATGCGATTAGACGAGCAGTACTTC.

A remark on this clonotype: A much larger clone lies a single base off, so this may be a read error. This sequence joins TRBV12-3 or TRBV12-4 and TRBJ2-3; D gene unclear. V lost 7 bases and J 4 bases, leaving 18 bases between the germline ends. The CDR3 has 15 residues. This chain's CDR3 is CASIPTGGGPDTQYF. In nucleotides, the CDR3 is TGTGCCAGCATCCCCACCGGCGGTGGCCCAGATACGCAGTATTTT.

For this clonotype: Its ends do not fully match the called genes, so a read error is possible. This chain connects TRBV7-9 to TRBJ2-1; TRBD1 aligns across 7 bases. Germline loops: CDR1 SEHNR, CDR2 FQNEAQ (reference sequence). This CDR3 comprises 15 residues. DNA of the CDR3: TGTGCCAGCAGCTCACCCCCCGGGACAGCGAATGAGAAGTTCTTC. It specifies CASSSPPGTANEKFF.

In regard to this clonotype: A read error may be the cause here, since a much bigger clone is one base away. The chain carries TRBV4-3 and TRBJ2-2; 8 bases are shared with TRBD1. The CDR3 consists of 17 residues. V was pared by 0 bases and J by 0 bases, with 3 bases of the junction left unmatched. Germline values: CDR1 LGHNA, CDR2 YSLEER. As DNA, the CDR3 is TGCGCCAGCAGCCAAGATCTGACAGGGGCGAACACCGGGGAGCTGTTTTTT. This codes for CASSQDLTGANTGELFF.

This clonotype was seen more than once but under ten times. The chain couples TRBV28 to TRBJ2-7, with D unclear. The germline V gene encodes CDR1 MDHEN and CDR2 SYDVKM. The CDR3 sequence is 14 residues long. V was pared by 5 bases and J by 5 bases, with 16 bases between. This CDR3 is CASSPLQEVDEQYF. The CDR3 nucleotides read TGTGCCAGCAGTCCCCTTCAAGAAGTCGACGAGCAGTACTTC. Full variable domain (rest looked up from reference TRBV28 and TRBJ2-7): DVKVTQSSRYLVKRTGEKVFLECVQDMDHENMFWYRQDPGLGLRLIYFSYDVKMKEKGDIPEGYSVSREKKERFSLILESASTNQTSMYLCASSPLQEVDEQYFGPGTRLTVT.

As to this clonotype: The junction shows a germline mismatch at one end, possibly a read error. The rearrangement uses TRBV7-9 and TRBJ2-5; D is unclear. The CDR3 length is 18 residues. Germline values: CDR1 SEHNR, CDR2 FQNEAQ (reference sequence). The CDR3 protein is CAGSLTGVRALEMKTQYF. DNA for the CDR3: TGTGCCGGCAGCTTGACCGGCGTCCGGGCCCTTGAAATGAAGACCCAGTACTTC. Full variable domain (rest looked up from reference TRBV7-9 and TRBJ2-5): DTGVSQNPRHKITKRGQNVTFRCDPISEHNRLYWYRQTLGQGPEFLTYFQNEAQLEKSRLLSDRFSAERPKGSFSTLEIQRTEQGDSAMYLCAGSLTGVRALEMKTQYFGPGTRLLVL.

This clonotype was seen many times. J is TRBJ2-3 and V is TRBV29-1; D is ambiguous. Germline assignment: CDR1 SQVTM and CDR2 ANQGSEA. Trimming pared 3 bases from V and 0 bases from J, leaving 13 bases between. The CDR3 has 15 residues. The CDR3: CSVEWMSRSTDTQYF. CDR3 DNA sequence: TGCAGCGTTGAGTGGATGAGTAGGAGCACAGATACGCAGTATTTT.